This TCR beta chain came from a study of early T cells in non-severe SARS-CoV-2 infection. Unique molecular identifier tags were affixed to discrete cDNA molecules. One entry per CDR3 protein, called by TCRdb with MiXCR from the 5' RACE reads. The repertoire holds about 27,000 distinct CDR3 sequences, with more than 4.5% as singletons. This clonotype was detected many times. Trimming shortened V by 3 bases and J by 6 bases, and 9 bases separated the two germline ends. The CDR3 length is 14 residues. CDR1 is KGHSH, CDR2 LQKENI, per germline. The clonotype originates from an adult who was a healthcare worker with PCR-confirmed SARS-CoV-2 infection or an uninfected control (not recorded which). Sequenced: whole blood. V gene TRBV18 combines with J gene TRBJ1-6, with D possibly being TRBD1 (5 bases). The CDR3 region is CASSPGPGNSPLHF. For the CDR3, the DNA is TGTGCCAGCTCACCGGGACCGGGTAATTCACCCCTCCACTTT.